This passage covers 30 T cell receptor beta chains from one sample sequenced in a study of cytomegalovirus exposure and HLA in healthy donors. PCR was performed using 60 Vbeta and 13 Jbeta primers. TCRdb's table, derived via immunoSEQ multiplex PCR, lists solely in-frame clones and lacks some. The sample has about 160,000 clones; approximately 80% are singletons. Sequences were obtained from PBMCs. The receptors shown here come from a man over 45 in good health and CMV-seropositive.

This rearrangement joins TRBV7-8 to TRBJ2-7; 9 nucleotides align to TRBD1. Germline V gene sequence: CDR1 SGHVS, CDR2 FQNEAQ. V shed 3 bases and J 3 bases; nucleotides not matched to a gene: 3. This CDR3 is 14 amino acids long. The CDR3 DNA follows: TGTGCCAGCAGCTTCGGGGACAGGGTCTACGAGCAGTACTTC. Translation gives CASSFGDRVYEQYF. Drawing the rest from reference TRBV7-8 and TRBJ2-7, the complete variable domain is GAGVSQSPRYKVAKRGQDVALRCDPISGHVSLFWYQQALGQGPEFLTYFQNEAQLDKSGLPSDRFFAERPEGSVSTLKIQRTQQEDSAVYLCASSFGDRVYEQYFGPGTRLTVT.

This clone came up once. The genes are TRBV10-1 and TRBJ2-3; 8 nucleotides agree with TRBD2. This CDR3 is built from 13 residues. J was trimmed by 1 base and V by 6 bases; bases with no gene match: 0. Germline V lookup: CDR1 WNHNN, CDR2 SYGVQD (reference sequence). The CDR3 is CASSGGGTDTQYF. The CDR3 bases are TGCGCCAGCAGCGGGGGGGGCACAGATACGCAGTATTTT.

V is TRBV30 and J is TRBJ1-2; D uncertain. The CDR3 spans 12 residues. The V gene lost 2 bases and the J gene lost 4 bases, with 8 bases spanning the gap. Germline assignment: CDR1 GTSNPN and CDR2 SVGIG (reference sequence). CDR3 in DNA: TGTGCCTGGAGTCCTATAACCTATGGCTACACCTTC. Its protein is CAWSPITYGYTF.

The CDR3 region has the DNA TGTGCCATCTCGACAGAGAGCTCCTACGAGCAGTACTTC. This gives the protein CAISTESSYEQYF. This chain joins TRBV10-3 and TRBJ2-7; D is perhaps TRBD1 (5 bases). The V end was cut by 8 bases, the J end by 0 bases, with 11 bases between. The CDR3 is made up of 13 amino acids. Germline values: CDR1 ENHRY, CDR2 SYGVKD.

This rearrangement joins TRBV6-5 to TRBJ2-7; no definite D call. Trimming removed 0 bases from V and 6 bases from J, with 12 bases in between. This CDR3 is built from 14 residues. From germline, CDR1 is MNHEY and CDR2 SVGAGI. The chain's CDR3 is CASSYSSQHGEQYF. CDR3 bases: TGTGCCAGCAGTTACTCGTCACAGCACGGCGAGCAGTACTTC.

The chain employs TRBV6-5 and TRBJ2-3; a possible D gene is TRBD2 (5 bases). Germline values: CDR1 MNHEY, CDR2 SVGAGI. The CDR3 extends over 15 amino acids. The V and J ends lost 7 bases and 3 bases respectively, with 17 bases between them. The CDR3 loop reads CASTKPGGTTDTQYF. CDR3 coding DNA: TGTGCCAGCACCAAGCCCGGAGGAACAACAGATACGCAGTATTTT.

V usage is TRBV2 and J usage is TRBJ2-2, with D perhaps TRBD2 (7 bases). Germline CDR1 reads SNHLY; CDR2 reads FYNNEI. The CDR3 is made up of 15 amino acids. Trimming left V 5 bases short and J 2 bases short, with 12 bases between. CDR3 nucleotides: TGTGCCAGCAGTCGGGGGGCGAGTAACACCGGGGAGCTGTTTTTT. It is translated as CASSRGASNTGELFF.

This clone was observed a single time. The identical CDR3 is also encoded by other nucleotide sequences in the sample. The chain recombines TRBV30 with TRBJ2-7; the match to TRBD1 covers 11 bases. The junction had 2 bases not matched to a gene; V was cut back by 2 bases and J by 2 bases. Germline V gene data show CDR1 as GTSNPN and CDR2 as SVGIG (reference sequence). The CDR3 has 14 amino acids. The CDR3 loop is CAWSPGQGAYEQYF. CDR3 nucleotide sequence: TGTGCCTGGAGTCCGGGACAGGGGGCCTACGAGCAGTACTTC. The entire variable domain, with the rest obtained from reference TRBV30 and TRBJ2-7, is as follows: SQTIHQWPATLVQPVGSPLSLECTVEGTSNPNLYWYRQAAGRGLQLLFYSVGIGQISSEVPQNLSASRPQDRQFILSSKKLLLSDSGFYLCAWSPGQGAYEQYFGPGTRLTVT.

The V gene is TRBV11-2, the J gene TRBJ2-5; 10 bases align to TRBD2. The CDR3 extends over 15 amino acids. CDR1 SGHAT and CDR2 FQNNGV come from the germline V gene. V shed 2 bases, J shed 3 bases, and the junction held 3 bases outside the gene matches. In nucleotides, the CDR3 is TGTGCCAGCAGCTTAAAAGCGGGGGGGAAAGAGACCCAGTACTTC. It codes for CASSLKAGGKETQYF.

The chain joins TRBV4-3 to TRBJ1-2; 8 positions agree with TRBD1. Losses at the gene ends were 1 base for V and 7 bases for J; bases not matched to a gene: 2. In germline, CDR1 is LGHNA, CDR2 YSLEER. The CDR3 spans 13 residues. DNA for the CDR3: TGCGCCAGCAGCCAAGCAGGGGGCTCTGGCTACACCTTC. Translating gives CASSQAGGSGYTF.

V and J are TRBV5-4 and TRBJ1-2, with 8 bases fitting TRBD1. The CDR3 runs 15 residues. The V segment lost 4 bases and the J segment 6 bases; nucleotides outside the gene matches: 11. CDR1 is SGHNT and CDR2 is YYREEE in the germline V gene (reference sequence). CDR3 DNA sequence: TGTGCCAGCAGCCCGGGACAGGTGGACACACATGGCTACACCTTC. Translated, it gives CASSPGQVDTHGYTF.

This chain joins TRBV9 and TRBJ1-4, with 9 positions matching TRBD1. CDR3 length: 15 amino acids. CDR1 is SGDLS and CDR2 is YYNGEE in the germline V gene. V was pared by 3 bases and J by 4 bases, with 4 bases of the junction left unmatched. CDR3 loop: CASSGGQGSNEKLFF. The CDR3 DNA is TGTGCCAGCAGCGGTGGACAGGGGAGTAATGAAAAACTGTTTTTT.

The chain combines TRBV7-9 with TRBJ1-4; TRBD1 matches at 8 bases. The CDR3 runs 16 residues. V shed 5 bases and J 8 bases; nucleotides not matched to a gene: 13. Germline-derived CDR1 and CDR2 are SEHNR and FQNEAQ (reference sequence). The CDR3 region is CASSAGVGQGYEKLFF. The DNA for the CDR3 is TGTGCCAGCAGCGCAGGGGTAGGACAGGGCTACGAAAAACTGTTTTTT.

This sequence joins TRBV7-2 and TRBJ1-4; no reliable D call. V lost 0 bases, J lost 2 bases, and 10 bases lay in between. The CDR3 is made up of 16 amino acids. CDR1 SGHTA and CDR2 FQGNSA come from the germline V gene. The CDR3 DNA reads as TGTGCCAGCAGCTTAGCAGCTACAGCCACTAATGAAAAACTGTTTTTT. It yields the protein CASSLAATATNEKLFF. The full variable domain, with the rest looked up from reference TRBV7-2 and TRBJ1-4, is GAGVSQSPSNKVTEKGKDVELRCDPISGHTALYWYRQSLGQGLEFLIYFQGNSAPDKSGLPSDRFSAERTGGSVSTLTIQRTQQEDSAVYLCASSLAATATNEKLFFGSGTQLSVL.

This clone was seen more than once but under ten times. V gene TRBV5-1 combines with J gene TRBJ1-2, with 7 bases that match TRBD1. The CDR3 totals 12 residues. Germline values: CDR1 SGHRS, CDR2 YFSETQ. The J segment lost 8 bases and the V segment lost 6 bases, leaving 7 bases of the junction unmatched. As DNA, the CDR3 is TGCGCCAGCACCTTAGGGGGCCGGGGCTACACCTTC. It yields the protein CASTLGGRGYTF.

The chain uses TRBV4-3 and TRBJ2-7; D might be TRBD1 (6 bases). The germline CDR1 and CDR2 sequences are LGHNA and YSLEER. V was cut by 2 bases and J by 5 bases, with 13 bases left in between. This CDR3 has 14 residues. The CDR3 DNA is TGCGCCAGCAGCCAAATGGGGGCCGCTAACGAGCAGTACTTC. Its translation: CASSQMGAANEQYF.

J is TRBJ1-2 and V is TRBV7-9; 7 bases fit TRBD1. The CDR3 loop spans 12 amino acids. Per the germline V gene, CDR1 is SEHNR and CDR2 is FQNEAQ (reference sequence). V shed 3 bases and J 8 bases; nucleotides not matched to a gene: 3. CDR3 sequence: CASSLTGIGYTF. DNA for the CDR3: TGTGCCAGCAGCTTGACAGGGATCGGCTACACCTTC.

This clone was counted between two and nine times. The V and J genes are TRBV6-1 and TRBJ1-2; TRBD1 matches 7 bases. The trim removed 11 bases at V and 6 bases at J, leaving 9 bases unmatched. CDR3 length equals 12 residues. Germline lookup yields CDR1 MNHNS and CDR2 SASEGT. The CDR3 reads CAERDRAHGYTF. CDR3 coding DNA: TGTGCCGAGCGTGACAGGGCTCATGGCTACACCTTC.

V usage is TRBV4-2 and J usage is TRBJ1-5; 7 bases are shared with TRBD1. The V segment lost 0 bases and the J segment 2 bases; nucleotides outside the gene matches: 7. The CDR3 consists of 17 residues. Germline loops: CDR1 LGHNA, CDR2 YNFKEQ. The CDR3 region has the DNA TGTGCCAGCAGCCAAGAGGAACAGGGGTTCGGCAATCAGCCCCAGCATTTT. Protein product: CASSQEEQGFGNQPQHF.

The sample holds a few counts of this clone. This sequence joins TRBV5-1 and TRBJ1-6; 9 bases line up with TRBD1. J lost 7 bases, V lost 7 bases, and 9 bases had no gene match. Germline V gene data show CDR1 as SGHRS and CDR2 as YFSETQ. CDR3 length equals 15 residues. The CDR3 DNA sequence: TGCGCCAGCCATATCGGACAGGGGTGGAATTCACCCCTCCACTTT. Translated, it gives CASHIGQGWNSPLHF.

The rearrangement links TRBV7-3 to TRBJ2-1; 7 bases agree with TRBD2. The germline V gene has CDR1 SGHTA and CDR2 FQGTGA. CDR3 length: 16 amino acids. V lost 2 bases and J lost 1; bases outside the gene matches: 5. The CDR3 loop is CASSLRAGKSYNEQFF. Written as DNA, the CDR3 is TGTGCCAGCAGCTTACGAGCGGGGAAATCCTACAATGAGCAGTTCTTC.

This clone was observed a few times. The gene calls are TRBV6-6 and TRBJ2-5; 10 bases match TRBD1. The CDR3 is made up of 16 amino acids. J was trimmed by 5 bases and V by 1 base; bases with no gene match: 7. From germline, CDR1 is MNHNY and CDR2 SVGAGI (reference sequence). The chain's CDR3 is CASSYYGTGVMETQYF. The CDR3 region has the DNA TGTGCCAGCAGTTACTACGGGACAGGGGTTATGGAGACCCAGTACTTC.

The V gene is TRBV7-3, the J gene TRBJ2-3; the D gene is possibly TRBD1 (7 bases). CDR1 is SGHTA and CDR2 is FQGTGA in the germline V gene. The CDR3 runs to 17 residues. The V and J ends lost 5 bases and 6 bases respectively, with 24 bases between them. The CDR3 DNA is TGTGCCAGCAGCCCTCGAGGGGGGACAGAGAAATGGGATACGCAGTATTTT. The encoded protein is CASSPRGGTEKWDTQYF.

The V call is TRBV2, the J call TRBJ1-2, with D maybe TRBD1 (5 bases). The CDR3 has 12 amino acids. Trimming stripped 4 bases from V and 4 bases from J, with 7 bases between. Germline V lookup: CDR1 SNHLY, CDR2 FYNNEI. CDR3 DNA sequence: TGTGCCAGCAGTGGGACACCCTATGGCTACACCTTC. Its translation is CASSGTPYGYTF.

This chain joins TRBV4-2 and TRBJ1-2; TRBD1 aligns across 7 bases. Germline loops: CDR1 LGHNA, CDR2 YNFKEQ. V was pared by 3 bases and J by 7 bases, with 14 bases of the junction left unmatched. There are 16 residues in the CDR3. CDR3 amino acids: CASSQQGQPEVGGYTF. The CDR3 DNA follows: TGTGCCAGCAGCCAGCAGGGACAGCCGGAGGTGGGTGGCTACACCTTC.

The chain couples TRBV6-1 to TRBJ2-7; 9 bases align to TRBD1. Germline values: CDR1 MNHNS, CDR2 SASEGT. V was pared by 3 bases and J by 7 bases, with 10 bases of the junction left unmatched. The CDR3 has 15 residues. CDR3 amino acids: CASSELTQGAQEQYF. CDR3 coding DNA: TGTGCCAGCAGTGAGTTGACACAGGGGGCGCAAGAGCAGTACTTC.

The J gene is TRBJ1-3, the V gene TRBV18, with 7 bases lining up with TRBD1. Germline-derived CDR1 and CDR2 are KGHSH and LQKENI. The V and J ends lost 1 base and 3 bases, in that order; junction bases with no gene match: 6. This CDR3 is 16 amino acids long. Written as DNA, the CDR3 is TGTGCCAGCTCACCACTGGAGGGGGCGGATGGAAACACCATATATTTT. It specifies CASSPLEGADGNTIYF.

The chain links TRBV4-3 to TRBJ2-5; 10 bases map to TRBD2. V lost 0 bases, J lost 3 bases, and 16 bases stayed unmatched. CDR3 length: 20 amino acids. CDR1 is LGHNA, CDR2 YSLEER, per germline. The CDR3 DNA is TGCGCCAGCAGCCAAGATTTGGCTAGCGGGGGCCCCCGGCGAAAAGAGACCCAGTACTTC. As protein: CASSQDLASGGPRRKETQYF.

This clone was seen a single time. The V and J genes are TRBV6-6 and TRBJ1-4; TRBD1 matches at 7 bases. V gave up 2 bases and J gave up 0 bases; unmatched junction bases: 3. CDR3 length equals 16 residues. Germline lookup yields CDR1 MNHNY and CDR2 SVGAGI (reference sequence). Here the CDR3 DNA reads TGTGCCAGCAGTTACGGGACAGTAACAACTAATGAAAAACTGTTTTTT. Its translation is CASSYGTVTTNEKLFF.

CDR3: CASSVTGTINEKLFF. The CDR3 DNA follows: TGTGCCAGCAGCGTCACAGGAACCATTAATGAAAAACTGTTTTTT. V gene TRBV9 combines with J gene TRBJ1-4, with D possibly TRBD1 on 5 matching bases. Trimming removed 2 bases at V and 4 bases at J, with 12 bases between. The CDR3 runs to 15 residues. CDR1 is SGDLS and CDR2 is YYNGEE in the germline V gene. The variable domain in full, completed from reference TRBV9 and TRBJ1-4, reads DSGVTQTPKHLITATGQRVTLRCSPRSGDLSVYWYQQSLDQGLQFLIQYYNGEERAKGNILERFSAQQFPDLHSELNLSSLELGDSALYFCASSVTGTINEKLFFGSGTQLSVL.